Listed below are T cell receptor beta chains from one sample, sequenced in a study of cytomegalovirus exposure and HLA in healthy donors. Profiling relied on immunoSEQ multiplex PCR, and the TCRdb table lists in-frame clones only, not all of them. This sample carries about 240,000 clones, 80% to 85% of them seen once, and the ten largest clones take almost 8%. Input material: PBMCs. All receptors come from a woman aged 55 to 70 in good health and CMV-seropositive. Both conserved end residues are part of each CDR3. The order of the fields is V gene, D gene, J gene, clone size, CDR3 protein, CDR3 DNA. The D gene is left open where the match is weak. Clone size is not always given. Where it is, it says once, few, many or a class for expanded clones.

>TRBV19|NA|TRBJ1-5|NA
CATARTSPRGNQPQHF
TGTGCCACTGCCAGGACTTCCCCAAGGGGCAATCAGCCCCAGCATTTT
>TRBV19|NA|TRBJ2-3|NA
CASSISLASTDTQYF
TGTGCCAGTAGTATATCGCTGGCTAGCACAGATACGCAGTATTTT
>TRBV7-3|NA|TRBJ2-7|NA
CASSLSGGEVYEQYF
TGTGCCAGCAGCTTATCAGGTGGGGAGGTATACGAGCAGTACTTC
>TRBV5-6|TRBD2|TRBJ2-2|NA
CASSTLAGGSAGELFF
TGTGCCAGCAGCACTTTAGCGGGAGGGTCCGCCGGGGAGCTGTTTTTT
>TRBV5-1|TRBD2|TRBJ2-7|NA
CASSAVGVPGLAGDRYEQYF
TGCGCCAGCAGCGCAGTTGGGGTTCCGGGACTAGCGGGAGATCGCTACGAGCAGTACTTC
>TRBV28|TRBD1|TRBJ1-5|NA
CASRFPDRGLNQPQHF
TGTGCCAGCAGATTTCCGGACAGGGGGCTAAATCAGCCCCAGCATTTT
>TRBV27|TRBD1|TRBJ1-4|NA
CASSSQQGRREKLFF
TGTGCCAGCAGTTCCCAACAGGGGAGGCGCGAAAAACTGTTTTTT
>TRBV27|NA|TRBJ2-1|NA
CASSQRALGYNEQFF
TGTGCCAGCAGTCAGCGGGCCCTTGGCTACAATGAGCAGTTCTTC
>TRBV19|TRBD1|TRBJ1-1|NA
CASSDPGQGNTEAFF
TGTGCCAGTAGTGATCCAGGACAGGGGAACACTGAAGCTTTCTTT
>TRBV5-1|TRBD2|TRBJ2-3|once
CASSLLAGLTDTQYF
TGCGCCAGCAGCTTACTAGCGGGTCTCACAGATACGCAGTATTTT
>TRBV7-9|NA|TRBJ1-1|few
CASIGTLNTEAFF
TGTGCCAGCATAGGGACATTGAACACTGAAGCTTTCTTT
>TRBV10-3|NA|TRBJ1-5|NA
CAISPQGVNQPQHF
TGTGCCATCAGCCCACAGGGCGTGAATCAGCCCCAGCATTTT
>TRBV27|TRBD1|TRBJ2-3|NA
CASSLVRGRTDTQYF
TGTGCCAGCAGTTTGGTCAGGGGGCGTACAGATACGCAGTATTTT
>TRBV5-4|NA|TRBJ2-5|NA
CASSLQTQAETQYF
TGTGCCAGCAGCTTGCAAACTCAAGCGGAGACCCAGTACTTC